This T cell receptor (beta chain) was sequenced during a study of blood T cell repertoires in COVID-19. Study background: Both acute and convalescent COVID-19 samples were obtained from the United States, Italy and Spain.

Libraries were prepared by immunoSEQ multiplex PCR; TCRdb keeps only in-frame clonotypes and omits some of them. The data contain around 150,000 clones, about 85% of them singletons. The ends lost 3 bases at V and 5 bases at J; junction bases unmatched: 7. CDR3 length: 15 amino acids. Germline V CDR1 and CDR2: SGHAT, FQNNGV. Individuals aged about 18 to 95 years were recruited from roughly 22 US areas. Each recovered donor of Cohort 3 presented with two negative PCRs, clearance, or symptom resolution. The sequence came from a woman aged 40 to 55 who had recovered from COVID-19. This rearrangement joins TRBV11-2 to TRBJ2-4; TRBD2 agrees at 7 bases. Sequenced input: PBMCs or T cells enriched from blood (not recorded which). For the CDR3, the DNA is TGTGCCAGCAGCTTGGAGCGGGAACTTGAAAACATTCAGTACTTC. Its translation: CASSLERELENIQYF.